This is a list of T cell receptor beta chains from one sample in a study of blood T cell repertoires in COVID-19. The data were produced by immunoSEQ multiplex PCR, yet TCRdb's version contains in-frame clones alone and is incomplete. This sample has 200,000 to 250,000 clones; about four fifths occur once, and the top ten carry 3% to 4.5%. The sequenced material came from peripheral blood. The receptors stem from a woman over 75 with acute or convalescent COVID-19. Both conserved end residues are part of each CDR3. Fields, in order: J gene, D gene, V gene, CDR3 length, clone size, CDR3 protein, CDR3 DNA. A D gene is named only where the DNA matches it firmly. Where a row states a size, it is once, few, many or the class of an expanded clone; other rows omit it.

j_call: TRBJ1-1; d_call: TRBD1; v_call: TRBV6-2/TRBV6-3; cdr3_length: 17; clone_size: NA; cdr3_aa: CASSYSGTGASNTEAFF; cdr3_nt: TGTGCCAGCAGTTACAGTGGGACAGGGGCTTCGAACACTGAAGCTTTCTTT
j_call: TRBJ2-5; d_call: TRBD2; v_call: TRBV5-4; cdr3_length: 15; clone_size: NA; cdr3_aa: CASSSGTSGFGTQYF; cdr3_nt: TGTGCCAGCAGCTCCGGGACTAGCGGTTTCGGGACCCAGTACTTC
j_call: TRBJ1-5; d_call: NA; v_call: TRBV27; cdr3_length: 14; clone_size: NA; cdr3_aa: CASRSRADNQPQHF; cdr3_nt: TGTGCCAGCAGATCGCGGGCAGACAATCAGCCCCAGCATTTT
j_call: TRBJ1-2; d_call: NA; v_call: TRBV18; cdr3_length: 13; clone_size: NA; cdr3_aa: CASSPGTPYGYTF; cdr3_nt: TGTGCCAGCTCACCAGGGACACCCTATGGCTACACCTTC
j_call: TRBJ1-5; d_call: TRBD1; v_call: TRBV12-3/TRBV12-4; cdr3_length: 13; clone_size: NA; cdr3_aa: CASSFRGHQPQHF; cdr3_nt: TGTGCCAGCAGTTTTAGGGGGCATCAGCCCCAGCATTTT
j_call: TRBJ2-3; d_call: TRBD2; v_call: TRBV7-6; cdr3_length: 18; clone_size: NA; cdr3_aa: CASSLAVGGARFINTQYF; cdr3_nt: TGTGCCAGCAGCTTGGCCGTCGGGGGGGCCAGGTTTATTAATACGCAGTATTTT
j_call: TRBJ2-7; d_call: TRBD2; v_call: TRBV4-1; cdr3_length: 15; clone_size: NA; cdr3_aa: CASSQEGLAAVGQYF; cdr3_nt: TGCGCCAGCAGCCAAGAAGGCCTAGCGGCAGTCGGGCAGTACTTC
j_call: TRBJ2-7; d_call: NA; v_call: TRBV3-1/TRBV3-2; cdr3_length: 14; clone_size: NA; cdr3_aa: CASSQLLLTGEQYF; cdr3_nt: TGTGCCAGCAGCCAACTCCTTCTCACGGGGGAGCAGTACTTC
j_call: TRBJ2-5; d_call: TRBD2; v_call: TRBV5-5; cdr3_length: 14; clone_size: NA; cdr3_aa: CASSALAAQETQYF; cdr3_nt: TGTGCCAGCAGCGCCCTAGCGGCACAAGAGACCCAGTACTTC
j_call: TRBJ2-1; d_call: NA; v_call: TRBV6-1; cdr3_length: 19; clone_size: NA; cdr3_aa: CASSELGGGTASSYNEQFF; cdr3_nt: TGTGCCAGCAGTGAATTGGGGGGAGGCACGGCCAGCTCCTACAATGAGCAGTTCTTC
j_call: TRBJ2-5; d_call: TRBD2; v_call: TRBV7-9; cdr3_length: 16; clone_size: NA; cdr3_aa: CASRSLTSPATETQYF; cdr3_nt: TGTGCCAGCAGATCGCTGACTAGCCCTGCCACAGAGACCCAGTACTTC
j_call: TRBJ2-5; d_call: NA; v_call: TRBV20-1; cdr3_length: 10; clone_size: NA; cdr3_aa: CSASQETQYF; cdr3_nt: TGCAGTGCGAGCCAAGAGACCCAGTACTTC
j_call: TRBJ2-2; d_call: NA; v_call: TRBV30; cdr3_length: 13; clone_size: NA; cdr3_aa: CAWSSGGTGELFF; cdr3_nt: TGTGCCTGGAGTTCTGGCGGGACCGGGGAGCTGTTTTTT
j_call: TRBJ1-1; d_call: NA; v_call: TRBV7-2; cdr3_length: 11; clone_size: NA; cdr3_aa: CASREAPEAFF; cdr3_nt: TGTGCCAGCAGGGAGGCCCCTGAAGCTTTCTTT
j_call: TRBJ1-1; d_call: TRBD1; v_call: TRBV11-3; cdr3_length: 16; clone_size: few; cdr3_aa: CASSFITGGAGTEAFF; cdr3_nt: TGTGCCAGCAGCTTTATTACAGGGGGCGCCGGCACTGAAGCTTTCTTT
j_call: TRBJ1-5; d_call: NA; v_call: TRBV28; cdr3_length: 18; clone_size: NA; cdr3_aa: CASTLPGGGFLGNQPQHF; cdr3_nt: TGTGCCAGCACCCTCCCTGGGGGGGGATTCTTAGGCAATCAGCCCCAGCATTTT
j_call: TRBJ2-3; d_call: TRBD2; v_call: TRBV7-2; cdr3_length: 16; clone_size: NA; cdr3_aa: CASSSRLAGSTDTQYF; cdr3_nt: TGTGCCAGCAGCTCCCGACTAGCGGGGAGCACAGATACGCAGTATTTT
j_call: TRBJ1-1; d_call: NA; v_call: TRBV28; cdr3_length: 13; clone_size: NA; cdr3_aa: CASREQTGTEAFF; cdr3_nt: TGTGCCAGCAGAGAACAGACAGGCACTGAAGCTTTCTTT
j_call: TRBJ2-7; d_call: TRBD1; v_call: TRBV3-1/TRBV3-2; cdr3_length: 15; clone_size: few; cdr3_aa: CASSQDGTGLYEQYF; cdr3_nt: TGTGCCAGCAGCCAGGACGGGACAGGGCTCTACGAGCAGTACTTC
j_call: TRBJ1-2; d_call: TRBD1; v_call: TRBV4-3; cdr3_length: 16; clone_size: NA; cdr3_aa: CASSQAGTGYLYGYTF; cdr3_nt: TGCGCCAGCAGCCAGGCCGGGACAGGCTACCTCTATGGCTACACCTTC
j_call: TRBJ1-5; d_call: TRBD1; v_call: TRBV6-6; cdr3_length: 14; clone_size: NA; cdr3_aa: CASSPTTGHPLQHF; cdr3_nt: TGTGCCAGCAGCCCAACGACAGGGCATCCCCTCCAGCATTTT
j_call: TRBJ2-7; d_call: NA; v_call: TRBV7-8; cdr3_length: 15; clone_size: once; cdr3_aa: CASSLAPAGTYEQYF; cdr3_nt: TGTGCCAGCAGCTTAGCGCCTGCCGGTACCTACGAGCAGTACTTC
j_call: TRBJ2-3; d_call: NA; v_call: TRBV3-1/TRBV3-2; cdr3_length: 13; clone_size: NA; cdr3_aa: CASSQGTSYSQYF; cdr3_nt: TGTGCCAGCAGCCAAGGTACTAGCTATTCGCAGTATTTT
j_call: TRBJ2-7; d_call: TRBD1; v_call: TRBV5-1; cdr3_length: 16; clone_size: once; cdr3_aa: CASSLGTGPRVSEQYF; cdr3_nt: TGCGCCAGCAGCCTAGGGACAGGTCCTCGGGTAAGCGAGCAGTACTTC
j_call: TRBJ1-6; d_call: NA; v_call: TRBV5-1; cdr3_length: 15; clone_size: once; cdr3_aa: CASSSGQNIGSPLHF; cdr3_nt: TGCGCCAGCAGCTCCGGACAGAATATAGGTTCACCCCTCCACTTT
j_call: TRBJ2-3; d_call: TRBD2; v_call: TRBV5-4; cdr3_length: 15; clone_size: NA; cdr3_aa: CASSLHRGGADTQYF; cdr3_nt: TGTGCCAGCAGCTTGCACCGGGGGGGCGCAGATACGCAGTATTTT
j_call: TRBJ1-5; d_call: TRBD1; v_call: TRBV18; cdr3_length: 16; clone_size: NA; cdr3_aa: CASSDSRQGAGQPQHF; cdr3_nt: TGTGCCAGCTCGGACAGTCGACAGGGGGCCGGCCAGCCCCAGCATTTT
j_call: TRBJ2-2; d_call: TRBD1; v_call: TRBV7-6; cdr3_length: 17; clone_size: NA; cdr3_aa: CASSSLPGQGAGGELFF; cdr3_nt: TGTGCCAGCAGCTCATTACCGGGACAGGGGGCCGGCGGGGAGCTGTTTTTT
j_call: TRBJ1-1; d_call: NA; v_call: TRBV6-5; cdr3_length: 14; clone_size: NA; cdr3_aa: CASRAGHLTRQAFF; cdr3_nt: TGTGCCAGCAGGGCCGGACATCTTACCCGGCAGGCTTTCTTT
j_call: TRBJ2-3; d_call: TRBD2; v_call: TRBV9; cdr3_length: 16; clone_size: few; cdr3_aa: CASSVDLAGGLDTQYF; cdr3_nt: TGTGCCAGCAGCGTAGATCTAGCGGGGGGGCTTGATACGCAGTATTTT
j_call: TRBJ1-1; d_call: NA; v_call: TRBV3-1/TRBV3-2; cdr3_length: 14; clone_size: NA; cdr3_aa: CASSPLSGKPEAFF; cdr3_nt: TGTGCCAGCAGTCCTCTTTCGGGGAAGCCTGAAGCTTTCTTT
j_call: TRBJ2-1; d_call: NA; v_call: TRBV3-1/TRBV3-2; cdr3_length: 11; clone_size: NA; cdr3_aa: CASSQDEEQFF; cdr3_nt: TGTGCCAGCAGCCAAGATGAGGAGCAGTTCTTC
j_call: TRBJ2-1; d_call: NA; v_call: TRBV5-1; cdr3_length: 14; clone_size: few; cdr3_aa: CASSLNAGYNEQFF; cdr3_nt: TGCGCCAGCAGCTTGAACGCCGGCTACAATGAGCAGTTCTTC
j_call: TRBJ2-1; d_call: NA; v_call: TRBV5-8; cdr3_length: 14; clone_size: once; cdr3_aa: CASRRGQNQNEQFF; cdr3_nt: TGTGCCAGCAGGCGCGGACAGAACCAAAATGAGCAGTTCTTC
j_call: TRBJ2-3; d_call: TRBD2; v_call: TRBV7-6; cdr3_length: 16; clone_size: NA; cdr3_aa: CASSPALAGFTDTQYF; cdr3_nt: TGTGCCAGCAGCCCAGCCCTAGCGGGTTTCACAGATACGCAGTATTTT
j_call: TRBJ2-1; d_call: NA; v_call: TRBV7-9; cdr3_length: 14; clone_size: NA; cdr3_aa: CASSLRDFYNEQFF; cdr3_nt: TGTGCCAGCAGTCTCCGGGACTTCTACAATGAGCAGTTCTTC
j_call: TRBJ2-7; d_call: NA; v_call: TRBV28; cdr3_length: 14; clone_size: NA; cdr3_aa: CASSLGLSSYEQYF; cdr3_nt: TGTGCCAGCAGTTTAGGCCTTTCCTCCTACGAGCAGTACTTC
j_call: TRBJ1-3; d_call: TRBD1; v_call: TRBV19; cdr3_length: 15; clone_size: NA; cdr3_aa: CASSNRGRSGNTIYF; cdr3_nt: TGTGCCAGTAGCAACAGGGGCCGATCTGGAAACACCATATATTTT
j_call: TRBJ1-2; d_call: NA; v_call: TRBV3-1/TRBV3-2; cdr3_length: 14; clone_size: once; cdr3_aa: CASSQGTANYGYTF; cdr3_nt: TGTGCCAGCAGCCAAGGAACAGCTAACTATGGCTACACCTTC
j_call: TRBJ1-2; d_call: NA; v_call: TRBV6-1; cdr3_length: 13; clone_size: NA; cdr3_aa: CASSDTGPYGYTF; cdr3_nt: TGTGCCAGCAGTGACACAGGACCCTATGGCTACACCTTC
j_call: TRBJ2-1; d_call: TRBD2; v_call: TRBV27; cdr3_length: 12; clone_size: NA; cdr3_aa: CATQRAGRGQFF; cdr3_nt: TGTGCCACCCAGAGAGCGGGGCGGGGGCAGTTCTTC
j_call: TRBJ2-5; d_call: NA; v_call: TRBV9; cdr3_length: 15; clone_size: NA; cdr3_aa: CASSVAGHSQETQYF; cdr3_nt: TGTGCCAGCAGCGTAGCGGGACACTCCCAAGAGACCCAGTACTTC
j_call: TRBJ2-1; d_call: NA; v_call: TRBV7-8; cdr3_length: 16; clone_size: NA; cdr3_aa: CASSRELGQTYNEQFF; cdr3_nt: TGTGCCAGCAGCCGAGAGTTAGGACAGACCTACAATGAGCAGTTCTTC
j_call: TRBJ2-1; d_call: TRBD2; v_call: TRBV7-3; cdr3_length: 15; clone_size: NA; cdr3_aa: CASSLERGPYNEQFF; cdr3_nt: TGTGCCAGCAGCTTGGAGCGGGGACCCTACAATGAGCAGTTCTTC
j_call: TRBJ1-1; d_call: TRBD1; v_call: TRBV10-3; cdr3_length: 16; clone_size: NA; cdr3_aa: CAISGTRGLGNTEAFF; cdr3_nt: TGTGCCATCAGTGGAACAAGGGGGCTTGGGAACACTGAAGCTTTCTTT
j_call: TRBJ1-1; d_call: NA; v_call: TRBV28; cdr3_length: 19; clone_size: NA; cdr3_aa: CASTAFGGGLAGANTEAFF; cdr3_nt: TGTGCCAGCACCGCTTTCGGGGGGGGGTTGGCAGGGGCGAACACTGAAGCTTTCTTT
j_call: TRBJ1-2; d_call: NA; v_call: TRBV10-3; cdr3_length: 12; clone_size: NA; cdr3_aa: CAIGEGSYGYTF; cdr3_nt: TGTGCGATCGGGGAGGGTAGCTATGGCTACACCTTC
j_call: TRBJ2-5; d_call: TRBD1; v_call: TRBV4-2; cdr3_length: 16; clone_size: NA; cdr3_aa: CASSQGGTGGPETQYF; cdr3_nt: TGTGCCAGCAGCCAGGGCGGGACAGGGGGCCCAGAGACCCAGTACTTC
j_call: TRBJ1-5; d_call: TRBD1; v_call: TRBV27; cdr3_length: 12; clone_size: NA; cdr3_aa: CASSHRDSDQHF; cdr3_nt: TGTGCCAGCAGTCATCGGGACAGCGATCAGCATTTT
j_call: TRBJ1-1; d_call: NA; v_call: TRBV5-6; cdr3_length: 14; clone_size: NA; cdr3_aa: CASSSPGYNTEAFF; cdr3_nt: TGTGCCAGCAGCTCCCCGGGTTATAACACTGAAGCTTTCTTT
j_call: TRBJ1-4; d_call: NA; v_call: TRBV25-1; cdr3_length: 14; clone_size: NA; cdr3_aa: CASRDDRSGEKLFF; cdr3_nt: TGTGCCAGCAGGGATGACAGGTCGGGAGAAAAACTGTTTTTT
j_call: TRBJ2-7; d_call: NA; v_call: TRBV6-5; cdr3_length: 13; clone_size: NA; cdr3_aa: CASSYGDKYEQYF; cdr3_nt: TGTGCCAGCAGTTACGGGGACAAATACGAGCAGTACTTC
j_call: TRBJ2-1; d_call: NA; v_call: TRBV11-3; cdr3_length: 13; clone_size: NA; cdr3_aa: CASSRDKYNEQFF; cdr3_nt: TGTGCCAGCAGTCGGGACAAGTACAATGAGCAGTTCTTC
j_call: TRBJ2-1; d_call: TRBD2; v_call: TRBV28; cdr3_length: 15; clone_size: NA; cdr3_aa: CATGPSGGSYNEQFF; cdr3_nt: TGTGCCACTGGGCCTAGCGGGGGGAGCTACAATGAGCAGTTCTTC
j_call: TRBJ2-1; d_call: TRBD2; v_call: TRBV12-3/TRBV12-4; cdr3_length: 11; clone_size: NA; cdr3_aa: CASSTSVKQFF; cdr3_nt: TGTGCCAGCAGTACTAGCGTGAAGCAGTTCTTC
j_call: TRBJ2-1; d_call: NA; v_call: TRBV11-3; cdr3_length: 15; clone_size: NA; cdr3_aa: CASSLRDSTYNEQFF; cdr3_nt: TGTGCCAGCAGCTTAAGGGACTCTACCTACAATGAGCAGTTCTTC
j_call: TRBJ2-3; d_call: NA; v_call: TRBV19; cdr3_length: 13; clone_size: NA; cdr3_aa: CASSIRGANAQYF; cdr3_nt: TGTGCCAGTAGTATCCGGGGGGCTAATGCGCAGTATTTT